The clone carrying this TCR beta chain was seen a handful of times. One end of the junction fails to match germline, which may point to a read error. This specimen belongs to a study of Graves' ophthalmopathy and Graves' hyperthyroidism. The length of the CDR3 is 14 residues. Germline lookup yields CDR1 SGHKS and CDR2 YYEKEE (reference sequence). Transcripts of RNA were the source for amplifying TCR beta CDR3 regions. First-round RT-PCR used HTBI primers; second-round multiplex PCR followed. One entry per CDR3 protein, called by TCRdb with MiXCR from the multiplex PCR reads. The data hold 650,000 to 900,000 distinct CDR3 sequences, with roughly 41% observed a single time.

Specimen: peripheral blood. The chain uses TRBV5-5 and TRBJ2-5, with unresolved D. The sequence derives from an adult man with Graves' ophthalmopathy. In nucleotides, the CDR3 is TGCGCCAGCAGCCAAGACCCTGGCCGTGGGGCCCAGTACTTC. Protein: CASSQDPGRGAQYF.